The 8 T cell receptor beta chains below were found in one sample sequenced in a study of blood T cells in healthy people across ages. The second PCR ran about 7 to 12 cycles with a sample-barcoded 5' primer and J-beta primers. From the 5' RACE reads, TCRdb called clonotypes with MiXCR, one entry per CDR3 protein. The table lists about a million distinct CDR3 sequences, about 48% of them singletons, with 10% to 15% in the top ten. The sequencing sample was made of blood. Source of these receptors: a man younger than 45 in good health.

The CDR3 region has the DNA TGTGCCAGCAGCTTAGCGGACGGAGACTCCTACGAGCAGTACTTC. It encodes CASSLADGDSYEQYF. The chain recombines TRBV11-1 with TRBJ2-7; no reliable D call. Germline CDR1 and CDR2: SGHAT and FQDESV (reference sequence). Trimming took 0 bases from V and 0 from J, leaving 9 bases between them. The CDR3 contains 15 residues.

A few counts support this clonotype. This rearrangement joins TRBV6-2 or TRBV6-3 to TRBJ2-1; D may match TRBD1 or TRBD2 (5 bases each). Trimming left V 8 bases short and J 7 bases short, with 18 bases between. Germline values: CDR1 MNHEY, CDR2 SVGEGT. CDR3 length equals 14 residues. The CDR3 here is CASGDRDGKNEQFF. The CDR3 bases are TGTGCCAGCGGGGACCGGGACGGAAAGAATGAGCAGTTCTTC.

A few counts support this clonotype. The chain carries TRBV18 and TRBJ2-5; D may be TRBD1 (5 bases). The V end was cut by 6 bases, the J end by 2 bases, with 10 bases between. CDR1 is KGHSH, CDR2 LQKENI, per germline. The CDR3 sequence is 13 residues long. CDR3 loop: CASSQGFQETQYF. CDR3 sequence (DNA): TGTGCCAGCTCCCAGGGTTTTCAAGAGACCCAGTACTTC. Combining the CDR3 with reference TRBV18 and TRBJ2-5 gives the whole variable domain NAGVMQNPRHLVRRRGQEARLRCSPMKGHSHVYWYRQLPEEGLKFMVYLQKENIIDESGMPKERFSAEFPKEGPSILRIQQVVRGDSAAYFCASSQGFQETQYFGPGTRLLVL.

The chain employs TRBV7-2 and TRBJ2-3; a possible D gene is TRBD2 (5 bases). The germline gives CDR1 SGHTA, CDR2 FQGNSA. V lost 5 bases and J lost 4, with 19 bases in between. This CDR3 is 16 amino acids long. CDR3 in amino acids: CASSHGGFGFADTQYF. CDR3 coding DNA: TGTGCCAGCAGCCACGGAGGATTTGGGTTCGCAGATACGCAGTATTTT.

The J gene is TRBJ1-6, the V gene TRBV4-2; D is possibly TRBD1 (5 bases). The CDR3 runs to 15 residues. Germline assignment: CDR1 LGHNA and CDR2 YNFKEQ. Deletions cut 2 bases from V and 3 bases from J, with 8 bases between. The CDR3 nucleotides read TGTGCCAGCAGCCAACAGGGCTACTATAATTCACCCCTCCACTTT. Its protein is CASSQQGYYNSPLHF.

This clonotype came up many times. This chain links TRBV6-5 with TRBJ1-5; 10 positions agree with TRBD1. Trimming removed 8 bases from V and 7 bases from J; junction bases left unmatched: 8. From germline, CDR1 is MNHEY and CDR2 SVGAGI. CDR3 length equals 14 residues. In nucleotides, the CDR3 is TGTGCCAGCCAGAGTGGGACAGGGGTGCAGCCCCAGCATTTT. It is translated as CASQSGTGVQPQHF.

This rearrangement joins TRBV30 to TRBJ2-6; D might be TRBD2 (6 bases). Trimming cost V 0 bases and J 4 bases, with 19 bases left between them. CDR1 is GTSNPN, CDR2 SVGIG, per germline (reference sequence). This CDR3 spans 18 amino acids. The CDR3 DNA reads TGTGCCTGGAGTGTAGTAGGGGACTTCCTGGCCGGGGCCAACGTCCTGACTTTC. It yields the protein CAWSVVGDFLAGANVLTF. The variable domain in full, with the rest retrieved from reference TRBV30 and TRBJ2-6, is SQTIHQWPATLVQPVGSPLSLECTVEGTSNPNLYWYRQAAGRGLQLLFYSVGIGQISSEVPQNLSASRPQDRQFILSSKKLLLSDSGFYLCAWSVVGDFLAGANVLTFGAGSRLTVL.

There are many counts of this clonotype. The chain has TRBV9 and TRBJ2-7; D not resolved. The CDR3 has 13 amino acids. V was trimmed by 0 bases and J by 5 bases, leaving 9 bases between them. Germline loops: CDR1 SGDLS, CDR2 YYNGEE. This CDR3 reads CASSVGPSDEQYF. The CDR3 nucleotides read TGTGCCAGCAGCGTAGGCCCCTCGGACGAGCAGTACTTC.